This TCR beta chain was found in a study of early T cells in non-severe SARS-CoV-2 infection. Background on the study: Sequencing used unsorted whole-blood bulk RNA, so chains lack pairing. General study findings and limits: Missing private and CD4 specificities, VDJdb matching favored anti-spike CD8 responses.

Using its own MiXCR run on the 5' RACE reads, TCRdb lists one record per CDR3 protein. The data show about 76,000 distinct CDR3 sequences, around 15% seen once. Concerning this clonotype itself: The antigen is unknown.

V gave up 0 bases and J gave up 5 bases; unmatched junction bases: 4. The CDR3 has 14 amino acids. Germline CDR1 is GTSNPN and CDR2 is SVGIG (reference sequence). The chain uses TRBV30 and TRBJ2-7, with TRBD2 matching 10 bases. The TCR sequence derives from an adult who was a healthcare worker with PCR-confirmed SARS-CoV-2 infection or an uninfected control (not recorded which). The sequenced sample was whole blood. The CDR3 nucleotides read TGTGCCTGGAGTGTCGGGCTAGCGGGAGACGAGCAGTACTTC. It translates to CAWSVGLAGDEQYF.